This T cell receptor (beta chain) was obtained from a study of cytomegalovirus exposure and HLA in healthy donors (dated by TCRdb to the late 2010s). Concerning the study at large: In an earlier analysis of roughly 500 of the donors, 276 Gb of sequence data and 90 million to 120 million unique TCR beta sequences from about 179 million T cells were reported. An earlier analysis of about 600 of the donors used high-throughput TCR beta sequencing to judge whether each TCR beta V gene segment behaved as functional or pseudogenic. Among 300 to 450 genotyped donors of the cohort, an average of about 240,000 unique TCR beta nucleotide sequences were sequenced per donor, about a sixth of them non-productive. Along with the approximately 600-subject first cohort, a separate validation cohort of 120 different subjects was used. To study patterns of TCR occurrence, a later analysis re-analyzed previously published TCR beta repertoires from 550 to 800 donors and added high-resolution HLA genotyping. Because of strong linkage in the cohort, five DR-DQ haplotypes were treated as single units for association and clustering. In a later genetic analysis, genome-wide SNP genotypes for 398 of the 666 donors were used, and that subset was treated as a discovery cohort. Every repertoire in the discovery cohort had been generated on one and the same sequencing platform. Rather than using new phenotypic data, the later analysis identified candidate immune exposures from TCR beta sequences and from how often those sequences occurred across donors. The T cell repertoires of under 700 subjects were profiled by immunosequencing and related to cytomegalovirus serostatus. The study was designed to test whether signatures of past pathogen exposure could be identified by cataloging public T cell receptors. Donor age, sex, ethnicity and CMV serostatus were collected together with the repertoire data. Among the approximately 400 genotyped donors, around 81% belonged to the genetic ancestry cluster associated with self-reported Caucasian donors. An early release that covered some 630 HLA-typed donors contained around 300 gigabases of sequencing data and about 84 million unique TCR sequences. To predict cytomegalovirus infection status, the study combined high-throughput TCR immunosequencing, statistical association of individual TCRs with disease status, and machine learning. HLA typing included class I and class II loci at four-digit resolution. Typing coverage differed by locus: A, B, C, DRB1 and DQB1 were typed in roughly 620-630 donors, DQA1 in about 510, DPA1 in over 600, and DPB1 in roughly 450. The full study reports these points: A further reported finding was that TCR beta sequences accurately predicted the HLA-A and HLA-B alleles for most subjects in the first cohort. In a later analysis, TCR association rates were found to vary across HLA loci, with the most associated TCRs seen for DRB1 alleles and the fewest for HLA-C alleles. Correlated functional status among segregating V segments might be attributable to linkage disequilibrium, but an unknown experimental factor could not be ruled out. In an earlier analysis of 587 of the donors, most TCR beta V segments appeared in productive rearrangements about 87% or about 30% of the time, broadly matching IMGT annotations. In vitro tests confirmed that a few of the cytomegalovirus-associated TCR beta chains recognize cytomegalovirus antigens. The study listed 164 TCR beta chains as associated with cytomegalovirus. Some IMGT-functional V segments, including TRBV6-2 and TRBV6-3, could not be distinguished by the 87-base-pair reads and were therefore excluded. Cytomegalovirus status was reported to be diagnosed by the classifier with high specificity and sensitivity in both the original and validation cohorts. When HLA alleles, especially DR and DQ, strongly co-occurred, attributing TCR associations to individual alleles was difficult. In a later analysis, HLA-associated TCR beta chains showed more clonal expansion and lower generation probabilities than non-associated chains that were equally common. In a later genetic analysis, fewer N-insertions in productive TCRs were reported among donors in an Asian-associated ancestry cluster than the roughly 700-donor mean. Sequencing depth was assumed to be roughly uniform across donors in the presence/absence analyses, though that assumption may not hold. V-gene and J-gene trimming of TCR beta chains was associated with a missense DCLRE1C variant in a later genetic analysis, and the association was replicated in an independent cohort. HLA typing was unavailable for some donors at each locus, so association tests used only the typed subset. At a false discovery rate of 0.05, a later analysis linked approximately 18,000 TCR beta sequences to specific HLA alleles. Most TCR sequences were seen in very few donors, while some public TCRs were found in many individuals. The authors suggested that the approach could potentially be extended to other disease states and immunological phenotypes. A later analysis found that most CMV-associated TCR beta chains appeared HLA-restricted, with HLA associations seemingly driven largely by CMV exposure. The sequencing pipeline was judged likely to have produced a cluster of highly shared sequence variants as a technical artifact. According to a later analysis, parvovirus B19, influenza, CMV and Epstein-Barr virus appeared linked to several top co-occurrence clusters. Immune exposure information for the cohort was limited to CMV serostatus. The cohort was sequenced for TCR beta chains only, and without alpha or paired-chain data the features that could be detected were limited. Because counts were too low, seventeen rarely observed V segments, including chromosome 9 orphons, were left out of the earlier analysis of roughly 600 of the donors.

The cohort comprised several hundred healthy bone marrow donors. Cohort members were all nominally healthy when sampled, although unrecorded immune exposures were likely present. The donor was CMV seronegative and was included in the group of several hundred seronegative cohort members. A peripheral blood sample was collected from each donor, and TCR beta sequencing was performed on peripheral blood mononuclear cells. Genomic DNA extraction from the blood cell samples was performed with the Qiagen DNeasy Blood Extraction Kit. Library preparation used the immunoSEQ multiplex PCR assay. For the multiplex PCR, a mixture combining 60 forward primers for TCR Vbeta segments and 13 reverse primers for TCR Jbeta segments was used. The CDR3 region of rearranged TCR beta genes was amplified from genomic DNA with a multiplex PCR assay. Amplified TCR beta libraries were sequenced as 87-base-pair reads on the Illumina HiSeq System. The authors' analysis ran thus. A later analysis tallied approximately 87 million unique TCR beta chains across the 640 or so repertoires, and around 10 million of those chains were shared by two or more donors. Raw reads were error-corrected and collapsed into unique sequences with a nearest-neighbor algorithm that merged closely related sequences to remove PCR and sequencing errors. V, D and J gene segments were assigned by aligning CDR3 sequences to IMGT reference sequences. For a sequence to be retained, a match of at least six nucleotides was required to both a V gene segment and a J gene segment. A rearrangement counted as productive if the CDR3 had no stop codons and remained in frame with V and J, and every other rearrangement counted as non-productive. CDR3 was defined by IMGT convention, running from the second conserved V-encoded cysteine to the conserved J-encoded phenylalanine. Sequences without an unambiguous match to a single V gene segment were excluded from the earlier analysis of over 500 of the donors. In an earlier analysis of approximately 560 of the donors, a V segment was called functional when productive rearrangements were above 56.7%, and segregating when the standard deviation between donors exceeded 5%. A statistical classification framework was developed to diagnose cytomegalovirus status using the catalog of TCR beta chain sequences. V and J gene assignment, in a later analysis, came from comparing TCR nucleotide sequences with IMGT/GENE-DB human TR gene sequences. Using the TCRdist pipeline, a later analysis assigned CDR3 sequences along with most-parsimonious VDJ recombination scenarios. In a later analysis, each TCR beta chain was defined by its CDR3 amino acid sequence together with its V-gene family, and reads without a unique V-gene family were excluded. As a way to deal with suspected cross-contamination and a sequencing artifact, a later analysis dropped 450 to 600 nucleotide sequences that were highly shared and had low generation probability. In a later analysis, a clonal expansion index was calculated for each public chain from normalized within-repertoire ranks of inferred template counts. In a later analysis, generation probabilities were computed with a VDJ recombination model fitted to out-of-frame rearrangements, and the resulting probabilities were checked against IGoR. In a later analysis, hypergeometric tests were used to score TCR-TCR, TCR-HLA and TCR-CMV co-occurrence, with a repertoire-size bias correction applied to TCR pairs. To estimate false discovery rates, a later analysis permuted the HLA or CMV assignments 20 times. In a later analysis, co-occurring TCRs were grouped using DBSCAN, with TCRdist sequence similarity added in when clustering inside HLA-allele-positive subsets. Repertoires with fewer than 30,000 or more than 120,000 public chains were left out of co-occurrence clustering, as were a few repertoires with anomalous nucleotide sharing. TCRdb mirrors the immuneACCESS table, restricted to in-frame sequences. Some clones are absent from its copies; in checked studies, under half trace to an unresolved V gene, and the reason for the others is unknown. V, J and clone size are taken as reported in that table, and D and trimming were inferred from the DNA itself. This sample holds around 90,000 clones; 70% to 85% were observed only once. The leading ten clones occupy about 3.8% of the sample.

About this clone: Its antigen is not yet known. One base away there is no much larger clone; base qualities are not given.

There are 13 amino acids in the CDR3, from cysteine to phenylalanine inclusive. The DNA shown is the 39-base CDR3, in frame from base 1. Trimming costs V 11 bases and J 4 bases, and their ends lie 17 bases apart. CDR1 and CDR2, looked up from the germline V gene, are SNHLY and FYNNEI. The chain was built from TRBV2 and TRBJ1-1; the best D guess is TRBD1, with 6 bases matching. Sequenced sample: PBMCs. The receptor was isolated from a man in his forties or fifties in good health and CMV-seronegative. The CDR3 in this case is CAGVSEGGTEAFF. The nucleotide sequence reads as follows: TGTGCCGGAGTTTCGGAAGGGGGCACTGAAGCTTTCTTT.